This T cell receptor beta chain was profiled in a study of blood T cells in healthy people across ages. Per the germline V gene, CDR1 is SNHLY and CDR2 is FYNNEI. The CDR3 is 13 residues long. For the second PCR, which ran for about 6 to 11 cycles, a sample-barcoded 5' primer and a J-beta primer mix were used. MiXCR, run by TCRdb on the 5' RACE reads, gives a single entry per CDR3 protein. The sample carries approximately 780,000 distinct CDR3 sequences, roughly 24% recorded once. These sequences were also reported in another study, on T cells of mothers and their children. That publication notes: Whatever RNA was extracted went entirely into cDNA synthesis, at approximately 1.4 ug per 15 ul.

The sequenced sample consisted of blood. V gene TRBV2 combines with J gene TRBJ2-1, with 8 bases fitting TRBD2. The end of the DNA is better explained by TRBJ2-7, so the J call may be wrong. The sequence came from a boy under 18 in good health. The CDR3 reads CASSARGGPPQYF. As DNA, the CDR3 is TGTGCCAGCAGTGCTCGCGGGGGGCCCCCACAGTACTTC.